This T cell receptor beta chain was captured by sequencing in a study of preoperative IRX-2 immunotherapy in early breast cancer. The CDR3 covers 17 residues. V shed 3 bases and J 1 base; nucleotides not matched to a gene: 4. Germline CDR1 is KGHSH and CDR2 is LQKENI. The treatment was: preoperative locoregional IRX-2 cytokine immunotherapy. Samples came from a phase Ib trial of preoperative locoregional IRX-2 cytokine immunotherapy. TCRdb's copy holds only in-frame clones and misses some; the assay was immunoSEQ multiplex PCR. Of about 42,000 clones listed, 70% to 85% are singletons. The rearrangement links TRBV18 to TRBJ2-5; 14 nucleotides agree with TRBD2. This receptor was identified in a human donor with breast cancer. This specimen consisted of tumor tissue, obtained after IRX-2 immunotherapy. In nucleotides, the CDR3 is TGTGCCAGCTCACCGGGACTAGCGGGAGATCCCCAAGAGACCCAGTACTTC. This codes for CASSPGLAGDPQETQYF.